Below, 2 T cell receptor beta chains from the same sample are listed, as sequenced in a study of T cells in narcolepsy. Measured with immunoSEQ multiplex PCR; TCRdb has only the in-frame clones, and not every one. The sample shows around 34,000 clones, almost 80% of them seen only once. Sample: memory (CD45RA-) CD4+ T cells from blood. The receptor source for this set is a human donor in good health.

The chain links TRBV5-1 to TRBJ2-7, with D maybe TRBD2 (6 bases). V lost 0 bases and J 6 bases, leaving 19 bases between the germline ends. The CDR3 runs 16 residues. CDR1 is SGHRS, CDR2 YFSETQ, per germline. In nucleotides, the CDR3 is TGCGCCAGCAGCTTGGACGGCCCCGGGGGTGGTAGCGAGCAGTACTTC. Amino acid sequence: CASSLDGPGGGSEQYF.

The CDR3 DNA follows: TGTGCCAGCAGCGTAGCAGCGGTTAGCACAGATACGCAGTATTTT. Protein product: CASSVAAVSTDTQYF. This chain uses TRBV9 with TRBJ2-3; weak D call: TRBD2 (5 bases). CDR3 length equals 15 residues. Trimming cost V 0 bases and J 0 bases, with 8 bases left between them. Germline assignment: CDR1 SGDLS and CDR2 YYNGEE.